This T cell receptor (beta chain) emerged from a study of blood T cell repertoires in COVID-19. Study context: Recovered status in Cohort 3 required two negative PCRs, clearance, or symptom resolution.

The ends lost 7 bases at V and 6 bases at J; junction bases unmatched: 5. This CDR3 has 14 residues. The germline V gene encodes CDR1 SGHNT and CDR2 YENEEA. Under the authors' procedure: Amplifying reference gene primers gave estimates of nucleated cell counts. The data were produced by immunoSEQ multiplex PCR, yet TCRdb's version contains in-frame clones alone and is incomplete. That table furnishes V, J and clone size, whereas the DNA furnished D and trimming. The data contain some 180,000 clones, 70% to 90% of them singletons. Individuals aged 18 to 89 years were recruited from approximately 22 US areas. Cohorts were assigned according to the clinical history that participants reported.

The receptor was isolated from a middle-aged woman in a cohort exposed to, infected with or recovered from COVID-19 (not recorded which). The chain joins TRBV11-3 to TRBJ2-1; 11 bases agree with TRBD2. Sequencing was carried out using PBMCs or T cells enriched from blood (not recorded which). The CDR3, as DNA: TGTGCCAGCACCAGGGGACTAGCGGTCAATGAGCAGTTCTTC. Translating it yields CASTRGLAVNEQFF.